The rows below give T cell receptor beta chains drawn from one sample of a study of blood T cell repertoires in COVID-19. Measured with immunoSEQ multiplex PCR; TCRdb has only the in-frame clones, and not every one. The profile shows 250,000 or so clones, around nine tenths of them singletons. Material for sequencing was peripheral blood. These receptors were taken from a woman between 55 and 75 years old with acute or convalescent COVID-19. Both conserved end residues are part of each CDR3. A D gene is named only where the DNA matches it firmly. Expanded clones get a size class; other rows say once, few or many, or leave the size out.

TRBD1 TRBJ1-5 . TRBV7-2 TGTGCCAGCAGCCCGGGACAGGGAAATCAGCCCCAGCATTTT CASSPGQGNQPQHF
. TRBJ2-7 . TRBV7-2 TGTGCCAGCAGCTTAGTTGGAGAAGGAGCCTACGAGCAGTACTTC CASSLVGEGAYEQYF
TRBD1 TRBJ1-6 . TRBV2 TGTGCCAGTTTTCCGGGACAGGTGGTTTCACCCCTCCACTTT CASFPGQVVSPLHF
TRBD1 TRBJ1-3 . TRBV19 TGTGCCAGTACAAAAATAATGGGAGGACAGGGGAACACCATATATTTT CASTKIMGGQGNTIYF
TRBD1 TRBJ2-5 . TRBV9 TGTGCCAGCAGCGCAGACAGGGGGCAAGAGACCCAGTACTTC CASSADRGQETQYF
TRBD2 TRBJ2-5 . TRBV19 TGTGCCAGTAGTATTCGTCTAGCGGGGGGGCAAGAGACCCAGTACTTC CASSIRLAGGQETQYF
. TRBJ2-7 . TRBV28 TGTGCCAGCAGTGGGGGCGAGCGTAGAACCTACGAGCAGTACTTC CASSGGERRTYEQYF
. TRBJ1-2 . TRBV28 TGTGCCAGCAGGAGCCGGGGGATCTATGGCTACACCTTC CASRSRGIYGYTF
. TRBJ1-5 . TRBV6-1 TGTGCCAGCAGTGAAGGATCTATTAGCAATCAGCCCCAGCATTTT CASSEGSISNQPQHF
. TRBJ2-6 . TRBV24-1 TGTGCCACCAGTGGGGCTGGCTCCTCTGGGGCCAACGTCCTGACTTTC CATSGAGSSGANVLTF
. TRBJ1-4 . TRBV30 TGTGCCTGGGCCAGGCAGAGTAATGAAAAACTGTTTTTT CAWARQSNEKLFF
. TRBJ2-3 . TRBV30 TGTGCCTGGAGTGTAGCAGGGGTCAGAGATACGCAGTATTTT CAWSVAGVRDTQYF
. TRBJ2-3 . TRBV15 TGTGCCACCAGCAGAGATTTGGGCGATACGCAGTATTTT CATSRDLGDTQYF
TRBD1 TRBJ1-1 . TRBV2 TGTGCCAGCAGGAATGAAAAGAGGGACAGGGCGAACACTGAAGCTTTCTTT CASRNEKRDRANTEAFF
. TRBJ1-2 . TRBV21-1 TGTGCCAGCAGACTCAGAACCGGGACTGCCGGGGACTATGGCTACACCTTC CASRLRTGTAGDYGYTF
TRBD2 TRBJ2-2 once TRBV5-8 TGTGCCAGCAGGCCCGGGACTAGCAGACCACCGTCGGGGGAGCTGTTTTTT CASRPGTSRPPSGELFF
. TRBJ2-7 . TRBV20-1 TGCAGTGCTAGTCTGAGGGGGTCCTCCTACGAGCAGTACTTC CSASLRGSSYEQYF
TRBD1 TRBJ1-4 once TRBV9 TGTGCCAGCAGCCCTAGGACAGGAGGGAGTGAAAAACTGTTTTTT CASSPRTGGSEKLFF
TRBD1 TRBJ1-3 few TRBV7-2 TGTGCCAGCAGTTACGACAGGGTTGGCACTGGAAACACCATATATTTT CASSYDRVGTGNTIYF
TRBD2 TRBJ2-5 . TRBV19 TGTGCCAGTAGGACTAGCGGGAGGGCCCCCCAGTACTTC CASRTSGRAPQYF
. TRBJ1-1 . TRBV6-6 TGTGCCAGCAGCGCAGGGTTGGTGAACACTGAAGCTTTCTTT CASSAGLVNTEAFF
TRBD1 TRBJ2-1 . TRBV9 TGTGCCAGCAGCGTAACGACAGGGCCTGGCGATGAGCAGTTCTTC CASSVTTGPGDEQFF
. TRBJ2-2 . TRBV2 TGTGCCAGCAGTGGGACAGTTAACACCGGGGAGCTGTTTTTT CASSGTVNTGELFF
TRBD2 TRBJ2-7 . TRBV30 TGTGCCTGGAGTTGGACTAGCGGGACGTACGAGCAGTACTTC CAWSWTSGTYEQYF
. TRBJ1-5 . TRBV28 TGTGCCAGCAGTTTGACAGGTCTCAGCAATCAGCCCCAGCATTTT CASSLTGLSNQPQHF
TRBD1 TRBJ1-2 . TRBV6-5 TGTGCCAGCAGTTACGGGACATGGGACAGTGGCTACACCTTC CASSYGTWDSGYTF
. TRBJ2-1 once TRBV19 TGTGCCAGTAGGGTTAGCGGCTCCTACAATGAGCAGTTCTTC CASRVSGSYNEQFF
TRBD1 TRBJ2-1 . TRBV7-9 TGTGCCAGCAGCCCCGGGACAGGGCTGATATATGAGCAGTTCTTC CASSPGTGLIYEQFF
TRBD1 TRBJ1-1 . TRBV9 TGTGCCAGCAGCCCCCAGACAGGGAGTTCCGCTGAAGCTTTCTTT CASSPQTGSSAEAFF
. TRBJ2-7 once TRBV6-6 TGTGCCAGCAACCTCCTCCCTGGGACAATTTACGAGCAGTACTTC CASNLLPGTIYEQYF
. TRBJ1-2 . TRBV29-1 TGCAGCGTTCAGGGACTTAGAGAGGGCTACACCTTC CSVQGLREGYTF